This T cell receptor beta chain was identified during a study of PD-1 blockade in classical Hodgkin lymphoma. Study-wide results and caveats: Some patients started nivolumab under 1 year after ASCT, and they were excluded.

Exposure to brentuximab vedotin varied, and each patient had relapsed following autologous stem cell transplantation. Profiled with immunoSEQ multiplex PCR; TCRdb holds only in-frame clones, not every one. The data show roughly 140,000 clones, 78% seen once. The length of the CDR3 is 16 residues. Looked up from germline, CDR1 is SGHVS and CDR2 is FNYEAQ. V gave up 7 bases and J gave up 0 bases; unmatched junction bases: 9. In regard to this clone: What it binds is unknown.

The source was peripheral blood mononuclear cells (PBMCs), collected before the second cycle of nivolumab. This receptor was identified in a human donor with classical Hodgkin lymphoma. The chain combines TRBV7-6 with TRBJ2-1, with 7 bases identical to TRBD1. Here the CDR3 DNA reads TGTGCCAGCACCCTAACAGGGGTTAGCTCCTACAATGAGCAGTTCTTC. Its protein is CASTLTGVSSYNEQFF. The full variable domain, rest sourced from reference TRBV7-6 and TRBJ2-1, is GAGVSQSPRYKVTKRGQDVALRCDPISGHVSLYWYRQALGQGPEFLTYFNYEAQQDKSGLPNDRFSAERPEGSISTLTIQRTEQRDSAMYRCASTLTGVSSYNEQFFGPGTRLTVL.